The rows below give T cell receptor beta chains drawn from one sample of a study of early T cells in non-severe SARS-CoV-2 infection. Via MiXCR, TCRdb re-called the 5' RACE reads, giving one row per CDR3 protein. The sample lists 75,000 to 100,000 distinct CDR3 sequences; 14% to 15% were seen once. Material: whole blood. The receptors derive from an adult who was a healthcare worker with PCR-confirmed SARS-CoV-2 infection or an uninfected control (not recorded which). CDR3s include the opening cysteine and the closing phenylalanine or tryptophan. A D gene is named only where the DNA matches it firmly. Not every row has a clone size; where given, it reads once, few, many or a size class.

CDR3: CASSPDRGTPYEQYF; DNA: TGTGCCAGCAGTCCCGACAGGGGTACTCCCTACGAGCAGTACTTC; D: TRBD1; size: -; J: TRBJ2-7; V: TRBV2
CDR3: CASSNYGYEQYF; DNA: TGTGCCAGTAGTAACTACGGCTACGAGCAGTACTTC; D: -; size: few; J: TRBJ2-7; V: TRBV19
CDR3: CASNQGASYNEQFF; DNA: TGTGCCAGCAATCAGGGGGCCTCCTACAATGAGCAGTTCTTC; D: TRBD1; size: -; J: TRBJ2-1; V: TRBV12-3/TRBV12-4
CDR3: CSVGDTVAGELFF; DNA: TGCAGCGTTGGGGACACCGTGGCCGGGGAGCTGTTTTTT; D: -; size: many; J: TRBJ2-2; V: TRBV29-1
CDR3: CASSPTRVTAGELFF; DNA: TGTGCCAGCAGCCCAACTAGGGTGACGGCCGGGGAGCTGTTTTTT; D: -; size: many; J: TRBJ2-2; V: TRBV7-2
CDR3: CASSLGQVNEKLFF; DNA: TGCGCCAGCAGCTTGGGGCAGGTCAACGAAAAACTGTTTTTT; D: -; size: -; J: TRBJ1-4; V: TRBV5-1
CDR3: CASRDGVAGGRATSTDTQYF; DNA: TGTGCCAGCAGGGACGGAGTAGCGGGTGGGAGGGCTACTAGCACAGATACGCAGTATTTT; D: TRBD2; size: -; J: TRBJ2-3; V: TRBV7-8
CDR3: CASSVSYEQYF; DNA: TGTGCCAGCAGTGTATCCTACGAGCAGTACTTC; D: -; size: -; J: TRBJ2-7; V: TRBV28
CDR3: CSANGPSGSYNEQFF; DNA: TGCAGTGCAAATGGGCCTTCGGGTTCCTACAATGAGCAGTTCTTC; D: -; size: many; J: TRBJ2-1; V: TRBV20-1
CDR3: CASSGRGLAHNEQFF; DNA: TGTGCCAGCAGTGGGCGGGGACTAGCGCACAATGAGCAGTTCTTC; D: TRBD2; size: few; J: TRBJ2-1; V: TRBV6-5
CDR3: CASSQSSPTSGSRAYEQYF; DNA: TGCGCCAGCAGCCAATCCTCACCCACTAGCGGGAGCCGGGCCTACGAGCAGTACTTC; D: TRBD2; size: -; J: TRBJ2-7; V: TRBV4-1
CDR3: CVTSRGQGVNNYGYTF; DNA: TGTGTCACCAGCAGGGGACAGGGAGTTAATAACTATGGCTACACCTTC; D: TRBD1; size: -; J: TRBJ1-2; V: TRBV15
CDR3: CASTDRQLIQETQYF; DNA: TGTGCCAGCACGGACCGGCAATTGATTCAAGAGACCCAGTACTTC; D: -; size: -; J: TRBJ2-5; V: TRBV28
CDR3: CASSETRTVNEKLFF; DNA: TGTGCCAGCAGTGAAACACGGACAGTTAATGAAAAACTGTTTTTT; D: -; size: many; J: TRBJ1-4; V: TRBV25-1
CDR3: CASSLDPVWRF; DNA: TGTGCCAGCAGCTTAGACCCAGTCTGGCGCTTC; D: -; size: -; J: TRBJ2-7; V: TRBV7-2
CDR3: CASSRAGTSGRAVQNEQFF; DNA: TGTGCCAGCAGCAGAGCCGGGACTAGCGGGAGGGCCGTCCAGAATGAGCAGTTCTTC; D: TRBD2; size: many; J: TRBJ2-1; V: TRBV7-6
CDR3: CASSLTGTDLNYGYTF; DNA: TGCGCCAGCAGCTTGACGGGGACGGACCTTAACTATGGCTACACCTTC; D: -; size: -; J: TRBJ1-2; V: TRBV5-1
CDR3: CSASMQTQYF; DNA: TGCAGTGCTAGTATGCAGACCCAGTACTTC; D: -; size: many; J: TRBJ2-5; V: TRBV20-1
CDR3: CASSLRAGGPDTQYF; DNA: TGTGCCAGCAGTTTACGGGCGGGAGGGCCTGATACGCAGTATTTT; D: TRBD2; size: many; J: TRBJ2-3; V: TRBV12-3/TRBV12-4
CDR3: CASSLIPSGSRNEQFF; DNA: TGTGCCAGCAGCTTAATCCCTAGCGGGAGTAGGAATGAGCAGTTCTTC; D: TRBD2; size: few; J: TRBJ2-1; V: TRBV7-3
CDR3: CASSRGREKLFF; DNA: TGTGCCAGCAGTAGGGGGCGGGAAAAACTGTTTTTT; D: TRBD1; size: few; J: TRBJ1-4; V: TRBV28
CDR3: CASRLAESQETQYF; DNA: TGCGCCAGCAGACTAGCGGAGAGCCAAGAGACCCAGTACTTC; D: TRBD2; size: few; J: TRBJ2-5; V: TRBV5-1
CDR3: CASSLWGNQPQHF; DNA: TGTGCCAGCAGCTTATGGGGGAATCAGCCCCAGCATTTT; D: -; size: few; J: TRBJ1-5; V: TRBV7-2
CDR3: CASGRQGADEQFF; DNA: TGTGCCAGCGGCCGACAGGGAGCAGATGAGCAGTTCTTC; D: TRBD1; size: few; J: TRBJ2-1; V: TRBV27
CDR3: CASSYDTLSYGYTF; DNA: TGTGCCAGCAGTTATGACACTTTAAGCTATGGCTACACCTTC; D: -; size: few; J: TRBJ1-2; V: TRBV28
CDR3: CASSFGRNTQYF; DNA: TGTGCCAGCAGTTTCGGTAGGAATACGCAGTATTTT; D: -; size: -; J: TRBJ2-3; V: TRBV28
CDR3: CASAWTAGEKLFF; DNA: TGTGCCAGCGCATGGACAGCGGGCGAAAAACTGTTTTTT; D: -; size: few; J: TRBJ1-4; V: TRBV7-6
CDR3: CASSLGPDREGNQPQHF; DNA: TGTGCCAGCAGCTTAGGTCCCGACAGGGAGGGCAATCAGCCCCAGCATTTT; D: TRBD1; size: -; J: TRBJ1-5; V: TRBV7-9
CDR3: CASSLFGESAFF; DNA: TGTGCCAGCAGCTTATTCGGGGAGTCGGCTTTCTTT; D: -; size: -; J: TRBJ1-1; V: TRBV11-1
CDR3: CASSLGSSGMVNEQFF; DNA: TGTGCCAGCAGTTTAGGGTCTAGCGGGATGGTCAATGAGCAGTTCTTC; D: TRBD2; size: few; J: TRBJ2-1; V: TRBV28
CDR3: CASSSTGHTDTQYF; DNA: TGCGCCAGCAGCTCGACGGGACACACAGATACGCAGTATTTT; D: -; size: -; J: TRBJ2-3; V: TRBV5-1
CDR3: CASSLSPTSDEQFF; DNA: TGCGCCAGCAGTTTAAGCCCAACAAGCGATGAGCAGTTCTTC; D: -; size: few; J: TRBJ2-1; V: TRBV10-2
CDR3: CASRIGATEAFF; DNA: TGTGCCAGTCGAATAGGGGCCACTGAAGCTTTCTTT; D: -; size: -; J: TRBJ1-1; V: TRBV2
CDR3: CSVGVSGSYEQYF; DNA: TGCAGCGTTGGGGTGAGCGGGAGCTACGAGCAGTACTTC; D: TRBD2; size: large; J: TRBJ2-7; V: TRBV29-1
CDR3: CASSDGVDWSQETQYF; DNA: TGTGCCAGCAGTGACGGAGTAGACTGGAGCCAAGAGACCCAGTACTTC; D: -; size: -; J: TRBJ2-5; V: TRBV2
CDR3: CASSLRGLIGGDSPLHF; DNA: TGTGCCAGCAGCCTTAGAGGTTTGATCGGCGGGGATTCACCCCTCCACTTT; D: -; size: -; J: TRBJ1-6; V: TRBV12-3/TRBV12-4
CDR3: CATGSTSSGANVLTF; DNA: TGTGCCACGGGATCAACTAGCTCTGGGGCCAACGTCCTGACTTTC; D: -; size: -; J: TRBJ2-6; V: TRBV10-3
CDR3: CASSGPEGLNEQFF; DNA: TGTGCCAGCAGCGGCCCCGAAGGGCTGAATGAGCAGTTCTTC; D: -; size: -; J: TRBJ2-1; V: TRBV9
CDR3: CASSLAGTNTEAFF; DNA: TGTGCCAGCAGTTTAGCGGGTACCAACACTGAAGCTTTCTTT; D: -; size: few; J: TRBJ1-1; V: TRBV12-3/TRBV12-4
CDR3: CASSFAPGTGELFF; DNA: TGTGCCAGCAGCTTTGCACCTGGGACCGGGGAGCTGTTTTTT; D: -; size: few; J: TRBJ2-2; V: TRBV7-8
CDR3: CASSSGGVGYEQYF; DNA: TGTGCCAGCAGTTCCGGGGGAGTAGGCTACGAGCAGTACTTC; D: -; size: -; J: TRBJ2-7; V: TRBV12-3/TRBV12-4
CDR3: CASSESIWGTQYF; DNA: TGTGCCAGCAGTGAATCTATATGGGGGACCCAGTACTTC; D: -; size: -; J: TRBJ2-5; V: TRBV25-1
CDR3: CASSPLRGNTETFF; DNA: TGTGCCAGCAGTCCCCTCCGCGGGAACACTGAAACTTTCTTT; D: -; size: few; J: TRBJ1-1; V: TRBV12-3/TRBV12-4
CDR3: CASSSGFGQPKETQYF; DNA: TGTGCCAGCAGTTCAGGGTTCGGGCAGCCAAAAGAGACCCAGTACTTC; D: -; size: few; J: TRBJ2-5; V: TRBV27
CDR3: CASSRDRNSPLHF; DNA: TGCGCCAGCAGCCGGGACCGAAATTCACCCCTCCACTTT; D: -; size: many; J: TRBJ1-6; V: TRBV5-1
CDR3: CASTSLVYPNYGYTF; DNA: TGTGCCAGCACCTCCCTGGTGTATCCTAACTATGGCTACACCTTC; D: -; size: -; J: TRBJ1-2; V: TRBV12-3/TRBV12-4
CDR3: CASSEARGSGVNEQFF; DNA: TGTGCCAGCAGTGAAGCGCGCGGGAGTGGTGTCAATGAGCAGTTCTTC; D: TRBD2; size: -; J: TRBJ2-1; V: TRBV6-1
CDR3: CASSELRGGGQPQHF; DNA: TGTGCCAGCAGTGAACTCAGGGGGGGAGGTCAGCCCCAGCATTTT; D: TRBD1; size: many; J: TRBJ1-5; V: TRBV2
CDR3: CATSRVVSPTYEQYF; DNA: TGTGCCACCAGCAGAGTCGTCTCCCCAACCTACGAGCAGTACTTC; D: -; size: -; J: TRBJ2-7; V: TRBV15
CDR3: CASSQDLGTGSYEQYF; DNA: TGCGCCAGCAGCCAAGATTTAGGGACAGGGAGCTACGAGCAGTACTTC; D: TRBD1; size: -; J: TRBJ2-7; V: TRBV4-3
CDR3: CAISGFSYEQYF; DNA: TGTGCCATTTCAGGGTTCTCCTACGAGCAGTACTTC; D: -; size: -; J: TRBJ2-7; V: TRBV6-1
CDR3: CASSYSTEAFF; DNA: TGTGCCAGCAGTTACAGCACTGAAGCTTTCTTT; D: -; size: few; J: TRBJ1-1; V: TRBV6-2/TRBV6-3
CDR3: CASSLARNDYEQYF; DNA: TGTGCCAGCAGCTTAGCCAGAAATGATTACGAGCAGTACTTC; D: -; size: many; J: TRBJ2-7; V: TRBV7-9
CDR3: CASSSRERSYEQYF; DNA: TGTGCCAGCAGTTCCCGCGAGAGGTCCTACGAGCAGTACTTC; D: -; size: few; J: TRBJ2-7; V: TRBV6-2/TRBV6-3
CDR3: CASSLVPGLGKTQYF; DNA: TGTGCCAGCAGTTTAGTTCCAGGTCTGGGGAAGACCCAGTACTTC; D: -; size: -; J: TRBJ2-5; V: TRBV12-3/TRBV12-4
CDR3: CASSLGQEYEQYF; DNA: TGTGCCAGCAGCCTCGGACAGGAGTACGAGCAGTACTTC; D: TRBD1; size: few; J: TRBJ2-7; V: TRBV5-5
CDR3: CASSEEDNLIF; DNA: TGTGCCAGCAGTGAAGAAGACAATCTCATATTC; D: -; size: few; J: TRBJ2-7; V: TRBV2